This T cell receptor beta chain emerged from a study of blood T cell repertoires in COVID-19. Study summary: Acute-phase and convalescent COVID-19 samples originated in the United States, Italy and Spain.

The germline gives CDR1 SNHLY, CDR2 FYNNEI. This CDR3 has 13 residues. J gave up 2 bases and V 8 bases, and 6 bases lay outside the gene matches. Measured with immunoSEQ multiplex PCR; TCRdb has only the in-frame clones, and not every one. The sample records approximately 31,000 clones, around nine tenths being singletons. The receptor's source is a human donor in a cohort sampled during active COVID-19. The sequenced sample was peripheral blood. This sequence joins TRBV2 and TRBJ2-7, with TRBD1 matching over 7 bases. In nucleotides, the CDR3 is TGTGCCAGCGGGGACAGACTAACCTACGAGCAGTACTTC. This encodes CASGDRLTYEQYF.